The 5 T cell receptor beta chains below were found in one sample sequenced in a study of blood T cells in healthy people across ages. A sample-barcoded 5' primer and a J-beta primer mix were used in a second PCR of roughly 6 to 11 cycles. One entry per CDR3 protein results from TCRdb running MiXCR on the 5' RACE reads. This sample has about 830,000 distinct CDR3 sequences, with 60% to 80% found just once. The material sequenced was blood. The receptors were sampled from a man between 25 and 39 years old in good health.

As DNA, the CDR3 is TGTGCCAGCAGCGGACAGGGAGGGCAAGAGACCCAGTACTTC. Translating gives CASSGQGGQETQYF. The genes are TRBV13 and TRBJ2-5; perhaps TRBD1 as D (8 bases). Per germline, CDR1 PRHDT and CDR2 FYEKMQ (reference sequence). V lost 5 bases and J lost 2, with 12 bases in between. The CDR3 consists of 14 residues.

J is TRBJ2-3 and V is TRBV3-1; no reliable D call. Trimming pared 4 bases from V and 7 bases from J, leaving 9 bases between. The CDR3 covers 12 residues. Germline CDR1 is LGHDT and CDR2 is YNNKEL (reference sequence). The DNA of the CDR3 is TGTGCCAGCAGCCCCGAGAGAAATACGCAGTATTTT. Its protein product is CASSPERNTQYF.

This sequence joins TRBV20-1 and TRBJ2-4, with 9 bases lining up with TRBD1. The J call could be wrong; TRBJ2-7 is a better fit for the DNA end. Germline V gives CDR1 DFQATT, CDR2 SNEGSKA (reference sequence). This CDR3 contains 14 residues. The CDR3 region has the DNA TGCAGTGCTAGAAACCGGGACAGGGTCTCCGAGCAGTACTTC. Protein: CSARNRDRVSEQYF.

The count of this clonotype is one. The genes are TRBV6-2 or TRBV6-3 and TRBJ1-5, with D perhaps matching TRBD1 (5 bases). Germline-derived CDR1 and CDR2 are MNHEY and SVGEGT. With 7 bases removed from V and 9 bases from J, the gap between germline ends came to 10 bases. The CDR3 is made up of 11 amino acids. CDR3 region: CASNSGGPQHF. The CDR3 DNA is TGTGCCAGCAACAGTGGGGGGCCCCAGCATTTT.

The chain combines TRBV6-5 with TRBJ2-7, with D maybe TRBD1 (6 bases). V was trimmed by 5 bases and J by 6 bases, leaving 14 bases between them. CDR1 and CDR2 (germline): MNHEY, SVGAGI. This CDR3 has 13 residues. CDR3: CASSPRGFGEQYF. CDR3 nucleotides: TGTGCCAGCAGTCCGAGGGGGTTTGGCGAGCAGTACTTC.